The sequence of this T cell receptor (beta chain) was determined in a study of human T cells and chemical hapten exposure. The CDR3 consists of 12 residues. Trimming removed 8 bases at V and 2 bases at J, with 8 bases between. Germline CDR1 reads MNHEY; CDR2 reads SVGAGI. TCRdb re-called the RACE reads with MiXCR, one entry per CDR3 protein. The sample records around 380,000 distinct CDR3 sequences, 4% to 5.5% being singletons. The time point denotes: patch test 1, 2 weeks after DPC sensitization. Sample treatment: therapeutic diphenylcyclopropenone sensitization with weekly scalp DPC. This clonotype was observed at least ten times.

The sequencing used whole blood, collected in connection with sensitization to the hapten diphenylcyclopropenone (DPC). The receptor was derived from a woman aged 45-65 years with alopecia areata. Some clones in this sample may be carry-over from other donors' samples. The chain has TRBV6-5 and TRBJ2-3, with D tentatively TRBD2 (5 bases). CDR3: CASRTHTDTQYF. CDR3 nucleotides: TGTGCCAGCCGGACTCACACAGATACGCAGTATTTT.